This entry features one TCR beta chain sequence. Antigen unknown. This specimen belongs to a study of T cell responses to AZD1222 COVID-19 vaccine. The wider study: Second-dose intervals near 4 or 12 weeks were combined.

The V gene's germline CDR1 is SGHAT and CDR2 FQNNGV. The ends lost 7 bases at V and 5 bases at J; junction bases unmatched: 7. The CDR3 length is 15 residues. Study-level points and caveats: Spike-specific TCR breadth and depth grew following two AZD1222 doses. Baseline testing showed seropositivity in only a handful of AZD1222 recipients.

TCRdb's copy holds only in-frame clones and misses some; the assay was immunoSEQ multiplex PCR. The table lists 90,000 to 150,000 clones, about 85% of them singletons. The source material was peripheral blood, sampled on day 0 of AZD1222 vaccination. This sequence joins TRBV11-2 and TRBJ2-5, with TRBD2 matching 13 bases. The source of this sequence is an adult in good health. The CDR3 region has the DNA TGTGCCAGCACCCGGACTAGCGGGGGATGGGAGACCCAGTACTTC. This sequence encodes CASTRTSGGWETQYF.